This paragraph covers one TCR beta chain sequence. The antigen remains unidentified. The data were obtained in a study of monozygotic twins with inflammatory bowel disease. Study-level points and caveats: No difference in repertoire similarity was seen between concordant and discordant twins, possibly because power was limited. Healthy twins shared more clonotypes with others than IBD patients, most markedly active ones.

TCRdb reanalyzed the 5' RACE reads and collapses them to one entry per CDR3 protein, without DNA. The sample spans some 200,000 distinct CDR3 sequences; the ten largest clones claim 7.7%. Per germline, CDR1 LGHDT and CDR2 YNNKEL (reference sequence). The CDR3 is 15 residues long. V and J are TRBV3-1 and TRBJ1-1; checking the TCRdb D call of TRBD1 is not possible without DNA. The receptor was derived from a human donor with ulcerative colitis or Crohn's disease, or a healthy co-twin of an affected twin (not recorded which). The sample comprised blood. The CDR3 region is CASSQGQVMNTEAFF.